This T cell receptor (beta chain) stems from a study of shared clonotypes between healthy human individuals. At the level of the study: Serving as donors were two women and three men, whose ages spanned 18 to 49. Overall study results and limits: Estimated richness was generally greater in naive than memory subsets.

Germline CDR1 and CDR2: MNHEY and SMNVEV (reference sequence). This CDR3 spans 14 amino acids. Trimming cost V 5 bases and J 5 bases, with 13 bases left between them. In its sample, this clone was seen a few times. No antigen is known for it. Measured with immunoSEQ multiplex PCR; TCRdb has only the in-frame clones, and not every one. The sample carries about 2.4 million clones, around 90% recorded once. The TCR was taken from a man aged 18 to 30 in good health. Sequenced input: naive CD4+ T cells sorted from blood. This sample's subset: CD45RA+ positively selected. The rearrangement links TRBV27 to TRBJ1-5; D gene uncertain. The CDR3, as DNA: TGTGCCAGCAGTCCAATCGACGGGTATCAGCCCCAGCATTTT. It specifies CASSPIDGYQPQHF.